The TCR beta chain under discussion was sequenced for a study of T cells in tumors after PD-1 blockade. This CDR3 contains 16 residues. Germline CDR1 reads MNHEY; CDR2 reads SVGAGI. Between the trimmed V and J ends, which lost 0 bases and 4 bases, there was a span of 13 bases. TCRdb's copy holds only in-frame clones and misses some; the assay was immunoSEQ multiplex PCR. The sample yields thousands of clones, around two thirds seen once. Study-wide results and limits: Most post-therapy expanded exhausted CD8+ clones were new, undetected before treatment.

Details on this clone: Its antigen is undetermined.

Sequenced material: tumor tissue, taken before anti-PD-1 treatment. The receptor comes from a human donor with basal cell carcinoma. V usage is TRBV6-5 and J usage is TRBJ1-3, with a weak D call TRBD1 (5 bases). The CDR3 spells CASSYSVGGPGNTIYF. The CDR3 bases are TGTGCCAGCAGTTACTCGGTCGGGGGACCGGGAAACACCATATATTTT.